This T cell receptor (beta chain) was obtained from a study of cytomegalovirus exposure and HLA in healthy donors. General observations from the study: Researchers reported that a few CMV-associated chains were confirmed in vitro as CMV antigen-specific.

Comment on this clone: Its antigen is unidentified.

The germline V gene encodes CDR1 SGHDT and CDR2 YYEEEE. V lost 1 base to trimming and J lost 7 bases; unmatched junction nucleotides: 7. CDR3 length equals 15 residues. Clones were read by immunoSEQ multiplex PCR, and TCRdb kept only the in-frame ones, dropping some. The sample has over 150,000 clones, approximately 89% seen once. The receptor was derived from a woman under 30 in good health and CMV-seropositive. This sequence joins TRBV5-6 and TRBJ2-7, with 11 bases matching TRBD2. The source material was PBMCs. The CDR3 spells CASSLLAGGWGEQYF. Written as DNA, the CDR3 is TGTGCCAGCAGCTTGCTAGCGGGAGGATGGGGTGAGCAGTACTTC.